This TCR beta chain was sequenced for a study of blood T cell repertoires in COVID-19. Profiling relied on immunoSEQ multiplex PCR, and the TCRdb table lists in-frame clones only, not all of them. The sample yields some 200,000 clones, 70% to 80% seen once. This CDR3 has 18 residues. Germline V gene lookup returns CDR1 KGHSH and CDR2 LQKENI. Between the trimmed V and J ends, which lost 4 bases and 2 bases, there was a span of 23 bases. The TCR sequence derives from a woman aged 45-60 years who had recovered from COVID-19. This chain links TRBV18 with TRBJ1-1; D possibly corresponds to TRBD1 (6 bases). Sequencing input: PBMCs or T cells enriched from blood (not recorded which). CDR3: CASSLLSTSTGPNTEAFF. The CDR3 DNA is TGTGCCAGCTCACTCCTCTCTACTTCGACAGGACCTAACACTGAAGCTTTCTTT. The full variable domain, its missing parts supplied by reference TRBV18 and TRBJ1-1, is NAGVMQNPRHLVRRRGQEARLRCSPMKGHSHVYWYRQLPEEGLKFMVYLQKENIIDESGMPKERFSAEFPKEGPSILRIQQVVRGDSAAYFCASSLLSTSTGPNTEAFFGQGTRLTVV.